This T cell receptor beta chain comes out of a study of blood T cell repertoires in COVID-19 (dated by TCRdb to the early 2020s). About the full investigation: Samples from collaborators originated in the United States, Italy and Spain and spanned both the acute and convalescent phases of COVID-19. The prospective study material was composed of cDNA or gDNA derived from T cells, B-cell-depleted T cells, or PBMCs. The dataset comprised deeply sampled blood TCRbeta repertoires from subjects exposed to, actively infected with, or recovered from COVID-19. The repertoires were made available in a free public database intended to serve as a resource for research on the immune response to SARS-CoV-2. The samples were drawn from the first 160 participants of the ongoing ImmuneRACE study and from more than 1,000 subjects provided by 6 global collaborators. A de-identified subject ID, COVID-19 status, age in years and sex were almost always included in the sample metadata. HLA class I and class II types, where available, came from metadata supplied by the sample provider rather than from assay-based typing.

From the cysteine up to the phenylalanine, the CDR3 has a length of 14 residues. The read is trimmed to its CDR3 DNA, 42 bases read in frame from base 1. Per the germline V gene, MDHEN is the CDR1 and SYDVKM is the CDR2. V lost 7 bases and J lost 9 bases; the stretch between them is 19 bases long. The paper's findings and limits, for the study overall: How much clinical and demographic metadata was included differed by source and by participant, and the metadata was provided uncurated.

TCRbeta CDR3 regions were amplified from genomic DNA by means of the immunoSEQ Assay, a bias-controlled multiplex PCR. Concerning the study's data processing: The number of nucleated cells in each sample was estimated from the amplification of reference gene primers within the assay. Sequence reads were collapsed and filtered to measure the absolute abundance of every unique TCRbeta CDR3 rearrangement. For each sample, productive Simpson clonality was calculated by taking the square root of Simpson's diversity index across productive rearrangements. TCRdb provides this immuneACCESS table in a form limited to in-frame rearrangements. Some clones are lacking; in checked studies, under half of them reflect an unresolved V gene, and why the rest are absent is not known. The V and J calls and clone size are taken from that table; D and trimming were inferred from the DNA. In all, the sample holds 150,000 to 200,000 clones, and roughly three quarters of those were seen once. The ten largest clonotypes hold roughly a sixth of the sample.

About this clone: Its antigen is still unknown. Base qualities are missing; no much larger clone stands one base away.

In the prospective study, participants were 18 to 89 years old, resided in about two dozen geographic areas of the United States, and were enrolled through a virtual design. To assign participants to cohorts, the prospective study relied on clinical history that participants themselves reported in a screening survey and a study questionnaire. In the prospective study, mobile phlebotomists collected whole blood, serum and a nasopharyngeal or oropharyngeal swab from each participant. Prospective study participants could optionally give additional blood draws and questionnaires over an approximately two-month period. Before DNA extraction, blood samples from the prospective study were shipped at room temperature or frozen.

This sequence was found in a woman aged 45-65 years with acute COVID-19. Sequencing input: PBMCs or T cells enriched from blood (not recorded which). The rearrangement joined TRBV28 to TRBJ1-5, and perhaps TRBD1 as D gene, on 6 matching bases. The CDR3 in this case is CASKDKTGLLPQHF. The DNA is TGTGCCAGCAAGGATAAAACAGGGTTATTGCCCCAGCATTTT.